What follows is one TCR beta chain and its context. Its antigen is still unknown. The source of the sample is a study of human versus mouse CDR3 diversity and MHC coevolution. Sequencing used immunoSEQ multiplex PCR; TCRdb keeps in-frame clones, though not all of them. This repertoire shows tens of thousands of clones, about nine tenths found once; its top ten account for roughly 0.16%. Germline V gene lookup returns CDR1 MNHEY and CDR2 SVGAGI. The junction had 8 bases not matched to a gene; V was cut back by 6 bases and J by 3 bases. CDR3 length equals 15 residues. Study-level findings and limits: On average, humans showed more CDR3 deletions and insertions than mice.

What was sequenced was naive CD4+ T cells from blood. Subset here: CD45RO-negative CD62L-positive naive CD4 T cells. The chain uses TRBV6-5 and TRBJ2-3, with 8 bases lining up with TRBD1. This sequence was found in a person between 30 and 69 years old in good health. The CDR3 DNA sequence: TGTGCCAGCAGCCAACAGGGGGGAAGAACAGATACGCAGTATTTT. Residues: CASSQQGGRTDTQYF.